This paragraph reports one T cell receptor (beta chain). Its antigen remains unidentified. This entry is derived from a study of T cell responses to AZD1222 COVID-19 vaccine. General study points: Donors were largely white British and mainly female; clonal diversity was possibly underestimated. The study identified only six AZD1222 recipients as seropositive at baseline. Unmutated variant regions are reportedly the target of nearly half of TCRs that are spike-specific. Vaccine-related CD4 TCRs covered spike, predominating at 160-218 and 743-854.

Looked up from germline, CDR1 is SGHTA and CDR2 is FQGNSA. The V gene lost 4 bases and the J gene lost 9 bases, with 13 bases spanning the gap. The CDR3 is 13 residues long. Profiled with immunoSEQ multiplex PCR; TCRdb holds only in-frame clones, not every one. Here the sample spans more than 110,000 clones, under 95% being singletons. The rearrangement uses TRBV7-2 and TRBJ2-1, with D perhaps TRBD1 or TRBD2 (5 bases each). The starting material was peripheral blood, obtained on day 0 of AZD1222 vaccination. The origin of this receptor is an adult in good health. CDR3 coding DNA: TGTGCCAGCAGCTCGGGCCCGGGGCGTGAGCAGTTCTTC. Its translation: CASSSGPGREQFF.